Given below is one T cell receptor beta chain in context. The PCR ran on 60 Vbeta and 13 Jbeta primers. Clones were read by immunoSEQ multiplex PCR, and TCRdb kept only the in-frame ones, dropping some. The sample lists around 99,000 clones; over 65% were seen once. This entry is derived from a study of cytomegalovirus exposure and HLA in healthy donors. CDR1 and CDR2 from the germline V gene are LNHDA and SQIVND (reference sequence). V lost 1 base to trimming and J lost 3 bases; unmatched junction nucleotides: 7. This CDR3 comprises 17 residues. The chain joins TRBV19 to TRBJ1-5; 9 nucleotides line up with TRBD1. The TCR was taken from a woman aged 40 to 50 in good health and CMV-seropositive. Sequenced material: PBMCs. CDR3: CASSIGEGQGLNQPQHF. The CDR3, as DNA: TGTGCCAGTAGTATAGGCGAGGGACAGGGTCTCAATCAGCCCCAGCATTTT.